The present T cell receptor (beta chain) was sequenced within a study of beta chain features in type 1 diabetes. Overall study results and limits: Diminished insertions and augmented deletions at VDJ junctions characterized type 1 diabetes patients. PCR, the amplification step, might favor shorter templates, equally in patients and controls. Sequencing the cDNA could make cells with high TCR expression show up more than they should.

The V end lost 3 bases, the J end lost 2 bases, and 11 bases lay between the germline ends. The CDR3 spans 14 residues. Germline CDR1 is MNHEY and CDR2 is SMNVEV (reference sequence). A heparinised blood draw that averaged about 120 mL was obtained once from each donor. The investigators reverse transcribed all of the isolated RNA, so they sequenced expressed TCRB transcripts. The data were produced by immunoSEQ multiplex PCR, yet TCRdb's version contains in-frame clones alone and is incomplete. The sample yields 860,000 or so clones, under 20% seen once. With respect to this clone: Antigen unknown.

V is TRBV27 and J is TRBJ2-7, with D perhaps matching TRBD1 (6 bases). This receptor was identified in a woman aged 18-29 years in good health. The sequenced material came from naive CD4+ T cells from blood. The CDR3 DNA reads TGTGCCAGCAGTTTGCGCAGGGGAACCTACGAGCAGTACTTC. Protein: CASSLRRGTYEQYF.